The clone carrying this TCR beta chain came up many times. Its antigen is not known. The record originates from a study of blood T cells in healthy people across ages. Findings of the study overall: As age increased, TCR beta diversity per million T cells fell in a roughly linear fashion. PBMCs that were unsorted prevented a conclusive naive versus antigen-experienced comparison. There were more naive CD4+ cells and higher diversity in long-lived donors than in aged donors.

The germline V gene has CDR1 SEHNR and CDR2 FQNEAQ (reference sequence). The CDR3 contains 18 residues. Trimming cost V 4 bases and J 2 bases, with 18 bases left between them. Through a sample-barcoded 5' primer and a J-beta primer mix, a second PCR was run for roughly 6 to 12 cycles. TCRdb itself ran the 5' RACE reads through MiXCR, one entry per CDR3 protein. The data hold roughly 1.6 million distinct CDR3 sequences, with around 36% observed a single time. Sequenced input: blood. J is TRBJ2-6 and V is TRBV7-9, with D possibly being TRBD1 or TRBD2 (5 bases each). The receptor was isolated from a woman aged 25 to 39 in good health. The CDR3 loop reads CASSSGTFSPPGANVLTF. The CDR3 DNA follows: TGTGCCAGCAGCTCGGGGACCTTCTCCCCGCCTGGGGCCAACGTCCTGACTTTC.